This section outlines one TCR beta chain sequence together with its context. What it recognizes is unknown. An end of the junction differs from the germline gene, which may be a read error. Uncontrolled infections, pregnancy, lactation or other autoimmune diseases led to patient exclusion. Diagnosis relied on clinical symptoms, serum thyroxine, TRAb, thyroid ultrasound and orbital computed tomography. These data come from a study of Graves' ophthalmopathy and Graves' hyperthyroidism. Study-wide context: Absence of ophthalmopathy within 18 months of follow-up defined stable hyperthyroidism. Study-level findings and limits: Both an approximately 69% sensitivity and a 72.22% specificity characterized the model's predictions of ophthalmopathy progression.

The sequenced template was RNA, covering the TCR beta CDR3 region. HTBI-primed first-round RT-PCR preceded second-round multiplex PCR. MiXCR, applied by TCRdb to the multiplex PCR reads, yields one record per CDR3 protein. The sample includes over a million distinct CDR3 sequences, about two fifths of them seen just once. Sequencing was carried out using peripheral blood or thyroid tissue (not recorded which). The sequence was collected from an adult man with Graves' hyperthyroidism.

The CDR3 here is CASSGDRGSTF. The DNA for the CDR3 is TGTGCCAGCAGCGGGGACAGGGGCTCCACCTTC. The V gene is TRBV9, the J gene TRBJ1-2; 10 nucleotides align to TRBD1. CDR3 length: 11 residues. CDR1 is SGDLS and CDR2 is YYNGEE in the germline V gene.